Below, 2 T cell receptor beta chains from the same sample are listed, as sequenced in a study of blood T cell repertoires in COVID-19. The protocol was immunoSEQ multiplex PCR, while the TCRdb copy is restricted to in-frame clones and leaves out a portion. The repertoire holds about 200,000 clones, with around 86% as singletons. The sequencing input was peripheral blood. Source of these receptors: an older man with acute or convalescent COVID-19.

This clone has just one count. The chain links TRBV6-2 or TRBV6-3 to TRBJ1-6, with D unresolved. V shed 3 bases and J shed 7 bases, with 10 bases lying between them. Germline CDR1 is MNHEY and CDR2 is SVGEGT. CDR3 length: 14 residues. The CDR3 here is CASSYRRENSPLHF. The CDR3 DNA is TGTGCCAGCAGTTATCGACGGGAAAATTCACCCCTCCACTTT.

The chain recombines TRBV6-6 with TRBJ2-7; maybe TRBD2 (6 bases). Germline CDR1 MNHNY, CDR2 SVGAGI (reference sequence). Trimming cost V 8 bases and J 2 bases, with 19 bases left between them. The CDR3 is made up of 15 amino acids. The DNA of the CDR3 is TGTGCCAGCCGAAGGGGCCGGGACTTGACCTACGAGCAGTACTTC. Translated: CASRRGRDLTYEQYF.